The clone carrying this T cell receptor beta chain has a handful of counts. Trimming removed 0 bases at V and 7 bases at J, with 15 bases between. The V gene's germline CDR1 is MDHEN and CDR2 SYDVKM. The CDR3 length is 15 residues. These data come from a study of T cells in Graves' hyperthyroidism and ophthalmopathy. The patients, who ranged from 18 to 65 in age, presented with newly diagnosed hyperthyroidism lasting under 2 months. Patients having uncontrolled infection, another autoimmune disease, pregnancy or lactation were not included. The PBMCs had their origin in more than 9.5 ml of fresh peripheral blood. Amplification of TCR beta CDR3 regions used RNA as the template. A set of HTBI primers served as the primers for a first-round RT-PCR of the TCR CDR3. TCRdb reprocessed the multiplex PCR reads via MiXCR and lists one record per CDR3 protein. The sample has about 500,000 distinct CDR3 sequences; over 15% are singletons.

The chain has TRBV28 and TRBJ2-5, with D hard to call. The origin of this receptor is a woman younger than 35 with Graves' hyperthyroidism. The material sequenced was blood. In nucleotides, the CDR3 is TGTGCCAGCAGTTTATGGGGCAGAAACATCGGGACCCAGTACTTC. Translated, it gives CASSLWGRNIGTQYF.